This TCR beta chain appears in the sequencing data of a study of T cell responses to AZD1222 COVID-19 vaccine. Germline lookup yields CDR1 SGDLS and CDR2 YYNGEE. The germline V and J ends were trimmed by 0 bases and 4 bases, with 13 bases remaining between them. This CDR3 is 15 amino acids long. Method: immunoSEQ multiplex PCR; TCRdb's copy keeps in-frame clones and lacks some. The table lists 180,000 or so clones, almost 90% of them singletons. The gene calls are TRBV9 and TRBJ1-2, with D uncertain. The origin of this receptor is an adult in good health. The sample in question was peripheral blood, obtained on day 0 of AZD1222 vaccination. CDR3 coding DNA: TGTGCCAGCAGCGTAGGGTCAGCTCCCCTCTATGGCTACACCTTC. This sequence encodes CASSVGSAPLYGYTF.